The 22 T cell receptor beta chains presented below share a single source sample, sequenced in a study of blood T cell repertoires in COVID-19 (dated by TCRdb to 2020 to 2021). Libraries were constructed by the immunoSEQ multiplex PCR assay. TCRdb carries this immuneACCESS record with in-frame sequences only. Its versions omit some clonotypes, under half of them owing to an unresolved V gene in the studies checked, with the rest unexplained. For this sample there are about 75,000 clones; 84% appear just once. Together, the top ten hold approximately 20% of the sample. The sequencing input was peripheral blood. The receptors originated from a woman in her 50s with acute or convalescent COVID-19.

The count of this clone is one. This rearrangement joins TRBV5-1 to TRBJ2-3; D gene ambiguous. Per germline, CDR1 SGHRS and CDR2 YFSETQ. CDR3 length equals 14 residues. V was cut by 4 bases and J by 5 bases, with 14 bases left in between. CDR3 loop: CASSPTINVDTQYF. The CDR3 bases are TGCGCCAGCAGCCCCACTATTAATGTAGATACGCAGTATTTT.

The chain links TRBV11-1 to TRBJ1-1; 8 bases align to TRBD1. From germline, CDR1 is SGHAT and CDR2 FQDESV (reference sequence). This CDR3 spans 14 amino acids. The trim removed 5 bases at V and 4 bases at J, leaving 6 bases unmatched. The CDR3: CASSQTGVSTEAFF. For the CDR3, the DNA is TGTGCCAGCAGCCAGACAGGGGTGAGCACTGAAGCTTTCTTT.

This chain joins TRBV6-6 and TRBJ2-2, with unresolved D. Trimming stripped 3 bases from V and 2 bases from J, with 13 bases between. This CDR3 is built from 16 residues. CDR1 MNHNY and CDR2 SVGAGI come from the germline V gene (reference sequence). Here the CDR3 reads CASSYVGFLNTGELFF. Written as DNA, the CDR3 is TGTGCCAGCAGTTATGTTGGCTTTCTTAACACCGGGGAGCTGTTTTTT.

The chain joins TRBV5-1 to TRBJ2-2; D is ambiguous. This CDR3 contains 15 residues. Germline V gene lookup returns CDR1 SGHRS and CDR2 YFSETQ. V was pared by 0 bases and J by 3 bases, with 9 bases between. This CDR3 is CASSLDRPDTGELFF. In DNA, the CDR3 is TGCGCCAGCAGCTTGGACCGCCCGGACACCGGGGAGCTGTTTTTT.

The chain joins TRBV7-9 to TRBJ1-1; no clear D. CDR3 length equals 10 residues. Germline CDR1 and CDR2: SEHNR and FQNEAQ (reference sequence). The V end was cut by 5 bases, the J end by 7 bases, with 5 bases between. Here the CDR3 reads CASSLSEAFF. As DNA, the CDR3 is TGTGCCAGCAGCCTGAGTGAAGCTTTCTTT.

The V and J genes are TRBV19 and TRBJ1-2; D gene unclear. This CDR3 region has 12 residues. Per germline, CDR1 LNHDA and CDR2 SQIVND (reference sequence). Between the trimmed V and J ends, which lost 3 bases and 4 bases, there was a span of 6 bases. The CDR3, as DNA: TGTGCCAGTAGTATGGCCCGCTATGGCTACACCTTC. Protein: CASSMARYGYTF.

V is TRBV6-2 or TRBV6-3 and J is TRBJ2-1; weak D call: TRBD1 (5 bases). The CDR3 totals 19 residues. V was clipped by 5 bases and J by 0 bases, with 23 bases between them. Germline V gene data show CDR1 as MNHEY and CDR2 as SVGEGT. CDR3 DNA sequence: TGTGCCAGCAGTACCCAAACTATTTGGGGCCGAAGCTCCTACAATGAGCAGTTCTTC. Its protein product is CASSTQTIWGRSSYNEQFF.

The chain carries TRBV2 and TRBJ2-1, with TRBD2 identical over 10 bases. The CDR3 runs to 15 residues. V shed 10 bases and J 8 bases; nucleotides not matched to a gene: 14. Germline-derived CDR1 and CDR2 are SNHLY and FYNNEI. CDR3 loop: CATRSLAGHPDEQFF. The CDR3 DNA follows: TGTGCCACCCGATCACTAGCGGGACACCCCGATGAGCAGTTCTTC.

V usage is TRBV11-2 and J usage is TRBJ2-7; a weak D match, TRBD2 (5 bases). V was trimmed by 4 bases and J by 2 bases, leaving 12 bases between them. CDR1 and CDR2 (germline): SGHAT, FQNNGV. This CDR3 is built from 14 residues. The CDR3 DNA reads as TGTGCCAGCAGCTCCAGTCTAGCAACCTACGAGCAGTACTTC. Encoded protein: CASSSSLATYEQYF.

The chain is built from TRBV7-9 and TRBJ1-5, with 7 bases identical to TRBD1. This CDR3 region has 15 residues. V shed 5 bases, J shed 0 bases, and the junction held 4 bases outside the gene matches. Germline V lookup: CDR1 SEHNR, CDR2 FQNEAQ (reference sequence). CDR3 loop: CASSRGTVSNQPQHF. The CDR3 DNA is TGTGCCAGCAGCCGAGGGACAGTTAGCAATCAGCCCCAGCATTTT.

This chain uses TRBV6-5 with TRBJ2-5; weak D call: TRBD2 (5 bases). The CDR3 loop spans 13 amino acids. V lost 7 bases to trimming and J lost 5 bases, with 14 bases between them. Looked up from germline, CDR1 is MNHEY and CDR2 is SVGAGI. DNA of the CDR3: TGTGCCAGCACCCCCGCAGCGGCGGAGACCCAGTACTTC. This translates into CASTPAAAETQYF.

The chain couples TRBV5-1 to TRBJ1-4; D ambiguous. Germline V gene sequence: CDR1 SGHRS, CDR2 YFSETQ. The length of the CDR3 is 15 residues. Trimming stripped 2 bases from V and 1 base from J, with 9 bases between. The CDR3 DNA is TGCGCCAGCAGCTTTGAGGCCTTAACTAATGAAAAACTGTTTTTT. Its translation is CASSFEALTNEKLFF.

The chain is built from TRBV4-1 and TRBJ1-5; 8 nucleotides align to TRBD1. In germline, CDR1 is MGHRA, CDR2 YSYEKL. With 4 bases clipped from V and 3 bases from J, the junction kept 5 bases outside the gene matches. CDR3 length equals 15 residues. CDR3 in amino acids: CASSPDRGNNQPQHF. CDR3 DNA: TGCGCCAGCAGCCCTGACAGGGGAAACAATCAGCCCCAGCATTTT.

This clone appeared a few times. The rearrangement links TRBV3-1 (or the pseudogene TRBV3-2) to TRBJ1-2; D not resolved. Germline CDR1 is LGHDT and CDR2 is YNNKEL (reference sequence). Trimming took off 3 bases at V and 2 bases at J, with 13 bases between the two ends. This CDR3 is 15 amino acids long. CDR3 coding DNA: TGTGCCAGCAGCCACCGAACGTCGGGGAACTATGGCTACACCTTC. Encoded protein: CASSHRTSGNYGYTF.

V usage is TRBV30 and J usage is TRBJ2-1, with a possible D match to TRBD2 (6 bases). The germline gives CDR1 GTSNPN, CDR2 SVGIG (reference sequence). Trimming stripped 0 bases from V and 4 bases from J, with 10 bases between. The CDR3 covers 14 residues. CDR3 in amino acids: CAWSVPSDYNEQFF. CDR3 in DNA: TGTGCCTGGAGTGTACCTAGCGATTACAATGAGCAGTTCTTC.

The V and J genes are TRBV2 and TRBJ1-6, with 9 bases lining up with TRBD1. CDR3 length: 16 residues. V shed 5 bases, J shed 9 bases, and the junction held 11 bases outside the gene matches. Germline V gene sequence: CDR1 SNHLY, CDR2 FYNNEI. CDR3 protein: CASSLGQGQKGSPLHF. The DNA for the CDR3 is TGTGCCAGCAGTTTAGGACAGGGGCAAAAGGGTTCACCCCTCCACTTT.

This sequence joins TRBV27 and TRBJ2-7, with 7 bases aligning to TRBD2. The ends lost 2 bases at V and 0 bases at J; junction bases unmatched: 4. The CDR3 consists of 15 residues. Germline V gene data show CDR1 as MNHEY and CDR2 as SMNVEV (reference sequence). The CDR3 nucleotides are TGTGCCAGCAGTTTAAGCGGGGTAAGCTCCTACGAGCAGTACTTC. Its protein product is CASSLSGVSSYEQYF.

This clone showed up just once. J is TRBJ2-2 and V is TRBV18; no clear D. The V gene lost 1 base and the J gene lost 1 base, with 4 bases spanning the gap. Per germline, CDR1 KGHSH and CDR2 LQKENI. There are 14 residues in the CDR3. CDR3 region: CASSPLMNTGELFF. The CDR3 DNA reads as TGTGCCAGCTCACCACTAATGAACACCGGGGAGCTGTTTTTT.

This chain's CDR3 is CASSTTGVATGELFF. In DNA form, the CDR3 reads TGTGCCAGCAGCACGACAGGGGTTGCTACCGGGGAGCTGTTTTTT. The chain uses TRBV7-3 and TRBJ2-2, with 8 bases lining up with TRBD1. Germline CDR1 SGHTA, CDR2 FQGTGA. V gave up 5 bases and J gave up 5 bases; unmatched junction bases: 7. The CDR3 has 15 residues.

The V gene is TRBV7-3, the J gene TRBJ2-6, with 7 bases lining up with TRBD1. This CDR3 is built from 18 residues. Trimming at V came to 5 bases and at J to 2 bases, leaving 12 bases not matched to a gene. The germline gives CDR1 SGHTA, CDR2 FQGTGA. The CDR3 nucleotides are TGTGCCAGCAGCAAAACTGGACAGGCGAGACCTGGGGCCAACGTCCTGACTTTC. Residues: CASSKTGQARPGANVLTF.

The V call is TRBV5-1, the J call TRBJ1-1; D is unresolved. Looked up from germline, CDR1 is SGHRS and CDR2 is YFSETQ. The CDR3 is made up of 13 amino acids. V lost 4 bases and J 0 bases, leaving 7 bases between the germline ends. This chain's CDR3 is CASSNEMNTEAFF. The CDR3 bases are TGCGCCAGCAGCAACGAGATGAACACTGAAGCTTTCTTT.

The CDR3, as DNA: TGTGCCAGCAGCTTAGGGCAGGGTGTGTACTATGGCTACACCTTC. Its protein product is CASSLGQGVYYGYTF. The chain combines TRBV7-8 with TRBJ1-2; D is perhaps TRBD1 (5 bases). Germline V gene lookup returns CDR1 SGHVS and CDR2 FQNEAQ. V was shortened by 1 base and J by 3 bases, with 12 bases between the two germline ends. The CDR3 spans 15 residues.